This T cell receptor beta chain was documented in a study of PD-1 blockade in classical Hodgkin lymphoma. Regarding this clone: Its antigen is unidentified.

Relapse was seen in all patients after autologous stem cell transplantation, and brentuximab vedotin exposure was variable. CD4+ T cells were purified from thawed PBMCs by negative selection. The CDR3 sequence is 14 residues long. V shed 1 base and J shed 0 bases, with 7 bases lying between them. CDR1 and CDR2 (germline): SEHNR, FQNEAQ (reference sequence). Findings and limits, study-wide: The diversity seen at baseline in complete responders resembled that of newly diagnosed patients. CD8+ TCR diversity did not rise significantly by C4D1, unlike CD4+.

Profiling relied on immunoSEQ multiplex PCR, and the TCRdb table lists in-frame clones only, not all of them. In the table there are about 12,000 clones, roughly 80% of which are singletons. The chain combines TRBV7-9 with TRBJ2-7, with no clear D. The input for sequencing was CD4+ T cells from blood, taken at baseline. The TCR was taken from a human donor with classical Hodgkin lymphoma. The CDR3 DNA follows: TGTGCCAGCAGCTTAGGACCCAACTCCTACGAGCAGTACTTC. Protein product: CASSLGPNSYEQYF. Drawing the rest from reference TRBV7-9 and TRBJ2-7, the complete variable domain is DTGVSQNPRHKITKRGQNVTFRCDPISEHNRLYWYRQTLGQGPEFLTYFQNEAQLEKSRLLSDRFSAERPKGSFSTLEIQRTEQGDSAMYLCASSLGPNSYEQYFGPGTRLTVT.